The 10 T cell receptor beta chains below come from one sample, sequenced in a study of T cells in tuberculosis. The method was immunoSEQ multiplex PCR; TCRdb's version includes in-frame clones alone and lacks a portion of them. This repertoire shows 30,000 to 35,000 clones, 85% to 95% found once; its top ten account for 7.7%. The sample was PBMCs. These receptors came from a donor under 30 with latent tuberculosis or without tuberculosis infection. Some clones in this sample may be carry-over from other donors' samples.

The chain couples TRBV4-1 to TRBJ1-2; no reliable D call. Looked up from germline, CDR1 is MGHRA and CDR2 is YSYEKL. Trimming pared 4 bases from V and 1 base from J, leaving 19 bases between. CDR3 length: 17 residues. The CDR3 DNA follows: TGCGCCAGCAGCCCAATCGGCCAGGAGGAGGTTAACTATGGCTACACCTTC. Translated: CASSPIGQEEVNYGYTF.

The chain recombines TRBV6-1 with TRBJ2-1; D is perhaps TRBD2 (6 bases). This CDR3 is built from 12 residues. Germline V gene data show CDR1 as MNHNS and CDR2 as SASEGT. Deletions cut 10 bases from V and 8 bases from J, with 15 bases between. CDR3 in DNA: TGTGCCACTTCCTTGGGGGGAGATGAGCAGTTCTTC. Its translation: CATSLGGDEQFF.

The V gene is TRBV27, the J gene TRBJ1-1; D not resolved. Germline V gene data show CDR1 as MNHEY and CDR2 as SMNVEV (reference sequence). Trimming took 5 bases from V and 10 from J, leaving 17 bases between them. The CDR3 spans 13 residues. In DNA, the CDR3 is TGTGCCAGCAGTGATACCCAGACAACCCGAGCTTTCTTT. Amino acid sequence: CASSDTQTTRAFF.

The chain couples TRBV6-1 to TRBJ1-2; 7 positions match TRBD1. Unmatched junction bases numbered 13, after V lost 1 base and J lost 8 bases. The CDR3 has 16 amino acids. Germline CDR1 reads MNHNS; CDR2 reads SASEGT. The CDR3 spells CASSEGGTGAPKGYTF. CDR3 DNA sequence: TGTGCCAGCAGTGAAGGAGGTACAGGGGCACCTAAGGGCTACACCTTC.

The chain couples TRBV2 to TRBJ2-3; perhaps TRBD1 as D (5 bases). Germline V gene lookup returns CDR1 SNHLY and CDR2 FYNNEI. The CDR3 contains 13 residues. V was cut by 6 bases and J by 3 bases, with 10 bases left in between. The CDR3 loop is CASSDDSTDTQYF. CDR3 DNA sequence: TGTGCCAGCAGCGACGACAGTACAGATACGCAGTATTTT.

The rearrangement joins TRBV2 to TRBJ2-1; TRBD2 aligns across 13 bases. J was trimmed by 5 bases and V by 6 bases; bases with no gene match: 4. CDR1 and CDR2 (germline): SNHLY, FYNNEI. This CDR3 comprises 15 residues. The CDR3 DNA follows: TGTGCCAGCAGGACCGGGACTAGCGGGAACAATGAGCAGTTCTTC. It codes for CASRTGTSGNNEQFF.

The chain combines TRBV4-1 with TRBJ1-1; a weak D match, TRBD1 (6 bases). This CDR3 has 11 residues. The germline V gene has CDR1 MGHRA and CDR2 YSYEKL. Deletions cut 8 bases from V and 7 bases from J, with 11 bases between. The CDR3 bases are TGCGCCAGCGCCCTGACAGGTGAAGCTTTCTTT. Its protein product is CASALTGEAFF.

V is TRBV14 and J is TRBJ1-1; tentative D call: TRBD1 (6 bases). The CDR3 sequence is 14 residues long. Germline CDR1 is SGHDN and CDR2 is FVKESK. Trimming removed 4 bases at V and 4 bases at J, with 13 bases between. CDR3: CASSLYGDTTEAFF. The CDR3 DNA reads as TGTGCCAGCAGCCTCTATGGGGACACCACTGAAGCTTTCTTT.

The chain recombines TRBV15 with TRBJ1-2; TRBD1 agrees at 7 bases. The CDR3 is 16 amino acids. The junction had 4 bases not matched to a gene; V was cut back by 0 bases and J by 0 bases. Germline lookup yields CDR1 LNHNV and CDR2 YYDKDF (reference sequence). CDR3 sequence: CATSRDGTETNYGYTF. The CDR3 DNA is TGTGCCACCAGCAGAGACGGGACAGAAACTAACTATGGCTACACCTTC.

The chain recombines TRBV7-9 with TRBJ2-1; TRBD2 matches at 15 bases. V shed 6 bases, J shed 0 bases, and the junction held 6 bases outside the gene matches. CDR1 is SEHNR and CDR2 is FQNEAQ in the germline V gene (reference sequence). The CDR3 covers 18 residues. The CDR3 loop reads CASSPGLAGGSSYNEQFF. For the CDR3, the DNA is TGTGCCAGCAGTCCGGGACTAGCGGGGGGAAGCTCCTACAATGAGCAGTTCTTC.